Presented here are 29 T cell receptor beta chains from one specimen sequenced in a study of patients and donors after allogeneic stem cell transplantation. TCRdb analysed the RT-PCR reads with MiXCR anew, one entry per CDR3 protein. Found here are about 960,000 distinct CDR3 sequences, approximately 19% of them singletons; the top ten hold 5% to 6.5%. Sequencing used blood, either unsorted or a sorted T cell fraction (not recorded which). These receptors were obtained from a human donor who was either an allogeneic HSCT recipient or a stem cell or donor lymphocyte infusion donor (not recorded which). It is not recorded whose cells these are; they may come from a transplant donor.

This clonotype was counted only a few times. The rearrangement joins TRBV9 to TRBJ2-7; possibly TRBD1 for D (6 bases). The CDR3 runs to 14 residues. V lost 0 bases and J 3 bases, leaving 10 bases between the germline ends. CDR1 and CDR2 from the germline V gene are SGDLS and YYNGEE. The CDR3 reads CASSVGDNHYEQYF. The CDR3 coding sequence is TGTGCCAGCAGCGTAGGGGACAATCACTACGAGCAGTACTTC.

This clonotype was detected a few times. CDR3: CASSEYGGKAFF. The CDR3 DNA sequence: TGTGCCAGCAGTGAATACGGGGGTAAAGCTTTCTTT. This chain uses TRBV25-1 with TRBJ1-1, with D possibly being TRBD1 (5 bases). V was pared by 0 bases and J by 9 bases, with 8 bases between. The CDR3 has 12 residues. Germline CDR1 and CDR2: MGHDK and SYGVNS.

This clonotype showed up many times. The V and J genes are TRBV18 and TRBJ2-1; D possibly corresponds to TRBD1 (6 bases). This CDR3 contains 12 residues. Germline-derived CDR1 and CDR2 are KGHSH and LQKENI. The V end was cut by 8 bases, the J end by 6 bases, with 11 bases between. This CDR3 reads CASSPDSNEQFF. CDR3 bases: TGTGCCAGCAGCCCGGACAGCAATGAGCAGTTCTTC.

The rearrangement uses TRBV6-1 and TRBJ1-5; 7 nucleotides align to TRBD1. Trimming cost V 6 bases and J 8 bases; bases outside gene matches: 10. Germline V gene sequence: CDR1 MNHNS, CDR2 SASEGT. This CDR3 spans 14 amino acids. Here the CDR3 reads CASRTGWQREPQHF. Written as DNA, the CDR3 is TGTGCCAGCAGGACAGGGTGGCAAAGGGAGCCCCAGCATTTT.

V gene TRBV7-9 combines with J gene TRBJ2-2; no firm D call. The V gene lost 5 bases and the J gene lost 5 bases, with 12 bases spanning the gap. This CDR3 contains 14 residues. CDR1 is SEHNR, CDR2 FQNEAQ, per germline (reference sequence). CDR3 sequence: CASSPPIPTGELFF. In nucleotides, the CDR3 is TGTGCCAGCAGCCCGCCAATCCCAACCGGGGAGCTGTTTTTT.

This clonotype occurred a few times. This chain joins TRBV6-2 or TRBV6-3 and TRBJ1-5; D unresolved. Trimming stripped 2 bases from V and 9 bases from J, with 20 bases between. This CDR3 contains 16 residues. CDR1 is MNHEY, CDR2 SVGEGT, per germline. DNA of the CDR3: TGTGCCAGCAGTTACCAAACCCCTGGGTCCTTTGGGCCCCAGCATTTT. Protein sequence: CASSYQTPGSFGPQHF.

The chain recombines TRBV5-1 with TRBJ2-1; D may match TRBD1 or TRBD2 (5 bases each). From germline, CDR1 is SGHRS and CDR2 YFSETQ. The V and J ends lost 0 bases and 8 bases respectively, with 21 bases between them. The CDR3 contains 17 residues. The CDR3 reads CASSLGLRAGTLDEQFF. The CDR3 DNA sequence: TGCGCCAGCAGCTTGGGTCTTCGGGCAGGGACGTTAGATGAGCAGTTCTTC.

The rearrangement joins TRBV12-3 or TRBV12-4 to TRBJ2-1; 9 bases line up with TRBD2. Germline trimming cut 6 bases from V and 3 bases from J; bases unmatched to any gene: 3. The CDR3 contains 14 residues. The CDR3 protein is CASRLAGDYNEQFF. The DNA for the CDR3 is TGTGCCAGCAGACTAGCGGGCGACTACAATGAGCAGTTCTTC.

This clonotype occurred many times. The chain couples TRBV5-6 to TRBJ1-1; D not resolved. The CDR3 has 12 amino acids. Per the germline V gene, CDR1 is SGHDT and CDR2 is YYEEEE. V lost 2 bases and J lost 0, with 2 bases in between. The CDR3 is CASSFVNTEAFF. CDR3 DNA: TGTGCCAGCAGCTTCGTGAACACTGAAGCTTTCTTT.

The chain joins TRBV12-3 or TRBV12-4 to TRBJ2-1, with D possibly matching TRBD1 (6 bases). Trimming removed 4 bases at V and 4 bases at J, with 14 bases between. The CDR3 runs 15 residues. CDR3: CASSSPGEYYNEQFF. CDR3 DNA: TGTGCCAGCAGTTCCCCAGGGGAGTATTACAATGAGCAGTTCTTC.

This clonotype was detected only a few times. V is TRBV24-1 and J is TRBJ2-5; 10 nucleotides agree with TRBD2. This CDR3 is built from 16 residues. The trim removed 1 base at V and 5 bases at J, leaving 6 bases unmatched. CDR1 is KGHDR and CDR2 is SFDVKD in the germline V gene. CDR3 DNA sequence: TGTGCCACCAGTGATTTCGGAGCGGGAGGGGGTGAGACCCAGTACTTC. It is translated as CATSDFGAGGGETQYF.

This clonotype was counted only a few times. This chain uses TRBV6-5 with TRBJ1-3; 7 nucleotides agree with TRBD1. The CDR3 spans 15 residues. J gave up 7 bases and V 0 bases, and 6 bases lay outside the gene matches. Germline V gives CDR1 MNHEY, CDR2 SVGAGI. The CDR3, as DNA: TGTGCCAGCAGTTACTCGAGGGCAGGGGGGAACACCATATATTTT. It is translated as CASSYSRAGGNTIYF.

This clonotype occurred a few times. V is TRBV7-2 and J is TRBJ2-1; D remains unclear. Germline V CDR1 and CDR2: SGHTA, FQGNSA. The CDR3 consists of 12 residues. V was shortened by 5 bases and J by 10 bases, with 12 bases between the two germline ends. CDR3 DNA sequence: TGTGCCAGCAGCCTTACTCCCCAGGAGCAGTTCTTC. This encodes CASSLTPQEQFF.

This clonotype was found a few times. V usage is TRBV4-1 and J usage is TRBJ1-1; 8 nucleotides line up with TRBD1. The germline V gene encodes CDR1 MGHRA and CDR2 YSYEKL. Trimming removed 1 base from V and 4 bases from J; junction bases left unmatched: 5. The CDR3 sequence is 15 residues long. As DNA, the CDR3 is TGCGCCAGCAGCCAAGTAGACAGGGGAGGCACTGAAGCTTTCTTT. Encoded protein: CASSQVDRGGTEAFF.

The sample holds many counts of this clonotype. The V and J genes are TRBV12-3 or TRBV12-4 and TRBJ1-5, with TRBD1 as a possible D gene (5 bases). The length of the CDR3 is 15 residues. Trimming removed 4 bases from V and 6 bases from J, with 16 bases in between. The CDR3 DNA is TGTGCCAGCAGTTCCCGCCGGGACGAGGGTCAGCCCCAGCATTTT. This gives the protein CASSSRRDEGQPQHF.

There are many counts of this clonotype. V gene TRBV5-1 combines with J gene TRBJ1-2, with 7 bases fitting TRBD1. Germline V gives CDR1 SGHRS, CDR2 YFSETQ. With V trimmed by 4 bases and J by 8 bases, 8 bases remained unmatched. This CDR3 contains 13 residues. The CDR3 coding sequence is TGCGCCAGCAGCCTACGAACAGGGGACGGCTACACCTTC. This gives the protein CASSLRTGDGYTF. The full variable domain, in which reference TRBV5-1 and TRBJ1-2 provide the parts outside the CDR3, is KAGVTQTPRYLIKTRGQQVTLSCSPISGHRSVSWYQQTPGQGLQFLFEYFSETQRNKGNFPGRFSGRQFSNSRSEMNVSTLELGDSALYLCASSLRTGDGYTFGSGTRLTVV.

V usage is TRBV10-3 and J usage is TRBJ2-1; the D is unclear. The CDR3 totals 15 residues. Trimming cost V 4 bases and J 4 bases, with 14 bases left between them. Germline CDR1 reads ENHRY; CDR2 reads SYGVKD. This CDR3 reads CAISARGPSYNEQFF. Here the CDR3 DNA reads TGTGCCATCAGTGCTAGAGGCCCTTCGTACAATGAGCAGTTCTTC.

This chain uses TRBV5-1 with TRBJ1-4; unclear D gene. The ends were cut back, 5 bases at V and 0 bases at J, with 17 bases in the middle. The germline gives CDR1 SGHRS, CDR2 YFSETQ. The CDR3 is made up of 17 amino acids. The CDR3 nucleotides are TGCGCCAGCAGGGCCCCGGGTCCTTCGGCAACTAATGAAAAACTGTTTTTT. Its protein product is CASRAPGPSATNEKLFF.

The chain links TRBV6-5 to TRBJ2-7, with D tentatively TRBD1 (6 bases). This CDR3 has 15 residues. The germline V and J ends were trimmed by 0 bases and 5 bases, with 14 bases remaining between them. Germline CDR1 reads MNHEY; CDR2 reads SVGAGI. For the CDR3, the DNA is TGTGCCAGCAGTTACTCGAGGGACAAGGCCCACGAGCAGTACTTC. It encodes CASSYSRDKAHEQYF.

This clonotype turned up a few times. This chain connects TRBV7-8 to TRBJ1-1; 7 bases align to TRBD1. V was clipped by 1 base and J by 4 bases; unmatched bases: 3. CDR1 and CDR2 from the germline V gene are SGHVS and FQNEAQ. CDR3 length: 14 amino acids. The CDR3 DNA is TGTGCCAGCAGCTTAGAGGGGGCGGTCACTGAAGCTTTCTTT. Translated, it gives CASSLEGAVTEAFF.

This clonotype was seen a handful of times. This chain links TRBV20-1 with TRBJ1-4, with D possibly matching TRBD1 (5 bases). CDR1 is DFQATT, CDR2 SNEGSKA, per germline (reference sequence). V was trimmed by 5 bases and J by 8 bases, leaving 15 bases between them. The CDR3 covers 13 residues. CDR3 in amino acids: CSACDSGDEKLFF. DNA for the CDR3: TGCAGTGCTTGCGACAGCGGCGACGAAAAACTGTTTTTT.

V and J are TRBV14 and TRBJ1-1; 7 bases line up with TRBD1. Germline CDR1 reads SGHDN; CDR2 reads FVKESK. The CDR3 consists of 15 residues. The junction had 11 bases not matched to a gene; V was cut back by 3 bases and J by 7 bases. CDR3 DNA sequence: TGTGCCAGCAGCCATCGATACAGGGGATCGGGTGAAGCTTTCTTT. It is translated as CASSHRYRGSGEAFF.

There are a few counts of this clonotype. The CDR3, as DNA: TGTGCCAGCAGCTTAGCGCTTCAGGGGGCTGCAACTGAAGCTTTCTTT. Encoded protein: CASSLALQGAATEAFF. The chain recombines TRBV7-9 with TRBJ1-1, with 8 bases identical to TRBD1. CDR1 is SEHNR and CDR2 is FQNEAQ in the germline V gene (reference sequence). The trim removed 0 bases at V and 5 bases at J, leaving 8 bases unmatched. This CDR3 is 16 amino acids long.

This clonotype has just a few counts. The chain recombines TRBV5-5 with TRBJ1-1, with a weak D call TRBD1 (5 bases). Germline values: CDR1 SGHKS, CDR2 YYEKEE (reference sequence). V was pared by 5 bases and J by 1 base, with 21 bases between. This CDR3 comprises 17 residues. The CDR3 spells CASRPGQPFPQNTEAFF. In DNA form, the CDR3 reads TGTGCCAGCAGACCCGGACAACCTTTTCCCCAGAACACTGAAGCTTTCTTT.

Ten or more counts support this clonotype. The chain uses TRBV10-3 and TRBJ2-5; D possibly uses TRBD1 or TRBD2 (6 bases each). The V end was cut by 4 bases, the J end by 1 base, with 16 bases between. This CDR3 is built from 16 residues. Looked up from germline, CDR1 is ENHRY and CDR2 is SYGVKD. The CDR3 spells CAISAGAGGLQETQYF. The CDR3 DNA reads as TGTGCCATCAGTGCCGGGGCCGGGGGCCTCCAAGAGACCCAGTACTTC.

This clonotype was seen more than once but under ten times. V and J are TRBV9 and TRBJ1-4; D remains unclear. CDR3 length: 15 amino acids. With 0 bases removed from V and 6 bases from J, the gap between germline ends came to 12 bases. Per the germline V gene, CDR1 is SGDLS and CDR2 is YYNGEE. The CDR3 loop reads CASSVGRFPDEKLFF. In DNA form, the CDR3 reads TGTGCCAGCAGCGTAGGGCGCTTCCCGGATGAAAAACTGTTTTTT.

In its sample, this clonotype was seen a few times. This chain links TRBV7-2 with TRBJ1-6; D unresolved. The V end was cut by 4 bases, the J end by 4 bases, with 11 bases between. The CDR3 is made up of 15 amino acids. Germline-derived CDR1 and CDR2 are SGHTA and FQGNSA. The CDR3 sequence is CASSSVQPYNSPLHF. The CDR3 nucleotides read TGTGCCAGCAGCTCCGTACAGCCTTATAATTCACCCCTCCACTTT.

This clonotype was counted between two and nine times. The chain combines TRBV7-2 with TRBJ1-6; a weak D match, TRBD1 (6 bases). The CDR3 loop spans 15 amino acids. Germline V gene sequence: CDR1 SGHTA, CDR2 FQGNSA. V was shortened by 2 bases and J by 6 bases, with 11 bases between the two germline ends. CDR3 bases: TGTGCCAGCAGCTTATTCTCAGGGGCTAATTCACCCCTCCACTTT. Its translation: CASSLFSGANSPLHF. The full variable domain, rest sourced from reference TRBV7-2 and TRBJ1-6, is GAGVSQSPSNKVTEKGKDVELRCDPISGHTALYWYRQSLGQGLEFLIYFQGNSAPDKSGLPSDRFSAERTGGSVSTLTIQRTQQEDSAVYLCASSLFSGANSPLHFGNGTRLTVT.

The table lists this clonotype with a few counts. This chain connects TRBV5-1 to TRBJ2-3, with TRBD1 as a possible D gene (6 bases). This CDR3 has 16 amino acids. The V gene's germline CDR1 is SGHRS and CDR2 YFSETQ. Between the trimmed V and J ends, which lost 5 bases and 1 base, there was a span of 17 bases. The CDR3 region is CASRFGDTGRTDTQYF. DNA for the CDR3: TGCGCCAGCAGATTTGGGGACACCGGTCGCACAGATACGCAGTATTTT.